The 25 T cell receptor beta chains reported below all come from one sample, sequenced in a study of blood T cell repertoires in COVID-19. Here immunoSEQ multiplex PCR was the method, and the copy in TCRdb shows in-frame clones only, minus some. The sample shows roughly 67,000 clones, roughly 85% of them seen only once. Material: peripheral blood. The receptors stem from a middle-aged man with acute or convalescent COVID-19.

This sequence joins TRBV6-5 and TRBJ2-5; the match to TRBD1 covers 7 bases. The V gene's germline CDR1 is MNHEY and CDR2 SVGAGI. With V trimmed by 6 bases and J by 5 bases, 6 bases remained unmatched. The CDR3 loop spans 13 amino acids. CDR3 in amino acids: CASSGTGAETQYF. CDR3 bases: TGTGCCAGCAGCGGAACAGGGGCGGAGACCCAGTACTTC.

This clone occurred a few times. The chain carries TRBV5-6 and TRBJ2-5; 7 positions match TRBD1. Looked up from germline, CDR1 is SGHDT and CDR2 is YYEEEE. V was clipped by 3 bases and J by 2 bases; unmatched bases: 7. The CDR3 consists of 15 residues. The CDR3 nucleotides read TGTGCCAGCAGCTCCTACAGGGGTGAACAAGAGACCCAGTACTTC. Translating gives CASSSYRGEQETQYF.

V is TRBV5-4 and J is TRBJ2-1; 10 nucleotides align to TRBD1. Germline trimming cut 3 bases from V and 8 bases from J; bases unmatched to any gene: 8. The germline V gene encodes CDR1 SGHNT and CDR2 YYREEE (reference sequence). CDR3 length equals 15 residues. The CDR3 DNA is TGTGCCAGCAGCTGGGGACAGGGGTTGCGAGATGAGCAGTTCTTC. Protein product: CASSWGQGLRDEQFF.

CDR3 in amino acids: CASSRTGSNQPQHF. The CDR3 region has the DNA TGTGCCAGCAGTCGGACAGGGTCAAATCAGCCCCAGCATTTT. The chain links TRBV6-5 to TRBJ1-5; TRBD1 aligns across 8 bases. The CDR3 has 14 amino acids. Germline-derived CDR1 and CDR2 are MNHEY and SVGAGI. The ends lost 5 bases at V and 4 bases at J; junction bases unmatched: 4.

V usage is TRBV6-5 and J usage is TRBJ1-6; D is unresolved. This CDR3 has 15 amino acids. Germline V gene data show CDR1 as MNHEY and CDR2 as SVGAGI. Trimming left V 0 bases short and J 5 bases short, with 8 bases between. The CDR3 sequence is CASSYSIPDNSPLHF. Written as DNA, the CDR3 is TGTGCCAGCAGTTACTCGATTCCGGATAATTCACCCCTCCACTTT.

V and J are TRBV4-1 and TRBJ1-2; a possible D gene is TRBD1 (6 bases). Trimming stripped 2 bases from V and 6 bases from J, with 13 bases between. CDR1 is MGHRA and CDR2 is YSYEKL in the germline V gene. The CDR3 extends over 14 amino acids. CDR3 amino acids: CASSQNLRGNGYTF. The CDR3 region has the DNA TGCGCCAGCAGCCAAAATCTGAGGGGGAATGGCTACACCTTC.

The chain is built from TRBV20-1 and TRBJ1-3; D unresolved. CDR1 DFQATT and CDR2 SNEGSKA come from the germline V gene (reference sequence). V lost 6 bases and J lost 3, with 6 bases in between. This CDR3 contains 11 residues. This CDR3 is CSAVIGNTIYF. CDR3 sequence (DNA): TGCAGTGCCGTAATTGGAAACACCATATATTTT.

The chain links TRBV12-5 to TRBJ2-1; 12 bases are shared with TRBD1. Germline V gene sequence: CDR1 LGHNT, CDR2 FRNRAP. The CDR3 is 22 residues long. Losses at the gene ends were 0 bases for V and 10 bases for J; bases not matched to a gene: 25. CDR3 protein: CASGLVVESPGTGGRGFGEQFF. The CDR3 DNA sequence: TGTGCTAGTGGTTTGGTTGTGGAGAGTCCCGGGACAGGGGGCCGGGGCTTTGGAGAGCAGTTCTTC.

The count of this clone is one. The chain recombines TRBV19 with TRBJ2-1; TRBD2 matches 7 bases. V shed 3 bases, J shed 8 bases, and the junction held 7 bases outside the gene matches. The CDR3 covers 14 residues. Germline CDR1 is LNHDA and CDR2 is SQIVND (reference sequence). The CDR3 DNA sequence: TGTGCCAGTAGTATCGAGCGGGGCCAGGATGAGCAGTTCTTC. Its translation is CASSIERGQDEQFF.

The chain uses TRBV10-3 and TRBJ1-2; 8 bases agree with TRBD1. CDR1 and CDR2 (germline): ENHRY, SYGVKD. The CDR3 totals 15 residues. Trimming at V came to 9 bases and at J to 1 base, leaving 10 bases not matched to a gene. CDR3 nucleotides: TGTGCCATTAAAGGACAGGGAGGGGATAACTATGGCTACACCTTC. Its translation: CAIKGQGGDNYGYTF.

J is TRBJ1-3 and V is TRBV28, with 8 bases lining up with TRBD1. Per germline, CDR1 MDHEN and CDR2 SYDVKM. The CDR3 totals 16 residues. The trim removed 10 bases at V and 0 bases at J, leaving 11 bases unmatched. The CDR3 here is CATFPGGAFSGNTIYF. DNA for the CDR3: TGTGCCACCTTTCCAGGGGGCGCTTTCTCTGGAAACACCATATATTTT. The entire variable domain, with the rest obtained from reference TRBV28 and TRBJ1-3, is as follows: DVKVTQSSRYLVKRTGEKVFLECVQDMDHENMFWYRQDPGLGLRLIYFSYDVKMKEKGDIPEGYSVSREKKERFSLILESASTNQTSMYLCATFPGGAFSGNTIYFGEGSWLTVV.

The chain recombines TRBV7-3 with TRBJ2-1; TRBD2 agrees at 10 bases. The germline V gene has CDR1 SGHTA and CDR2 FQGTGA. CDR3 length: 15 amino acids. V was clipped by 5 bases and J by 3 bases; unmatched bases: 4. DNA of the CDR3: TGTGCCAGCAGCCACGGACTAGCGGTCTACAATGAGCAGTTCTTC. Protein sequence: CASSHGLAVYNEQFF. The full variable domain, completed using reference TRBV7-3 and TRBJ2-1, is GAGVSQTPSNKVTEKGKYVELRCDPISGHTALYWYRQSLGQGPEFLIYFQGTGAADDSGLPNDRFFAVRPEGSVSTLKIQRTERGDSAVYLCASSHGLAVYNEQFFGPGTRLTVL.

The chain recombines TRBV4-2 with TRBJ1-1; D uncertain. Germline loops: CDR1 LGHNA, CDR2 YNFKEQ. V lost 4 bases to trimming and J lost 5 bases, with 17 bases between them. The CDR3 spans 15 residues. This CDR3 is CASSREQDTGTEAFF. CDR3 nucleotide sequence: TGTGCCAGCAGCCGAGAACAAGACACGGGAACTGAAGCTTTCTTT.

The V gene is TRBV5-6, the J gene TRBJ1-4, with TRBD1 identical over 8 bases. V lost 4 bases and J lost 4; bases outside the gene matches: 6. Looked up from germline, CDR1 is SGHDT and CDR2 is YYEEEE. The length of the CDR3 is 15 residues. CDR3 protein: CASSRQGSGNEKLFF. As DNA, the CDR3 is TGTGCCAGCAGCCGACAGGGGTCTGGTAATGAAAAACTGTTTTTT.

The rearrangement uses TRBV12-3 or TRBV12-4 and TRBJ1-5, with a weak D call TRBD1 (6 bases). CDR3 length equals 12 residues. The V and J ends lost 10 bases and 1 base respectively, with 8 bases between them. CDR3 protein: CATGTSNQPQHF. The CDR3 DNA follows: TGTGCCACCGGGACAAGCAATCAGCCCCAGCATTTT.

The rearrangement joins TRBV7-9 to TRBJ2-1, with 9 positions matching TRBD1. The CDR3 has 13 residues. Losses at the gene ends were 5 bases for V and 4 bases for J; bases not matched to a gene: 0. The germline V gene encodes CDR1 SEHNR and CDR2 FQNEAQ (reference sequence). The CDR3 DNA is TGTGCCAGCAGCGGACAGGGGTACAATGAGCAGTTCTTC. Its translation: CASSGQGYNEQFF.

The chain joins TRBV5-6 to TRBJ2-7; 7 bases agree with TRBD1. This CDR3 is 15 amino acids long. From germline, CDR1 is SGHDT and CDR2 YYEEEE. V dropped 4 bases and J dropped 1; count of bases not matched to a gene: 8. The CDR3 loop is CASSPMGTVSYEQYF. Written as DNA, the CDR3 is TGTGCCAGCAGCCCGATGGGGACAGTTTCCTACGAGCAGTACTTC.

This chain uses TRBV3-1 (or the pseudogene TRBV3-2) with TRBJ2-1; 9 nucleotides line up with TRBD2. Germline loops: CDR1 LGHDT, CDR2 YNNKEL (reference sequence). The V segment lost 4 bases and the J segment 6 bases; nucleotides outside the gene matches: 10. The CDR3 is made up of 16 amino acids. The CDR3 DNA reads TGTGCCAGCAGCCTCAAGCGGGGGGCGCAGGGCAATGAGCAGTTCTTC. It codes for CASSLKRGAQGNEQFF.

This chain joins TRBV5-5 and TRBJ1-1; D is unclear. Germline loops: CDR1 SGHKS, CDR2 YYEKEE (reference sequence). The CDR3 is 14 residues long. V dropped 4 bases and J dropped 1 base, with 11 bases sitting between them. Written as DNA, the CDR3 is TGTGCCAGCAGCCCCGGACTCCAGAACACTGAAGCTTTCTTT. This translates into CASSPGLQNTEAFF.

This clone has a handful of counts. This sequence joins TRBV5-4 and TRBJ2-5; 10 bases match TRBD2. Germline assignment: CDR1 SGHNT and CDR2 YYREEE (reference sequence). The length of the CDR3 is 16 residues. After removal of 0 bases from V and 1 base from J, the junction contained 3 bases not matched to a gene. CDR3 sequence reads: CASSLARTSGQETQYF. CDR3 DNA: TGTGCCAGCAGCTTGGCCAGGACTAGCGGCCAAGAGACCCAGTACTTC.

The gene calls are TRBV6-5 and TRBJ1-6; weak D call: TRBD1 (6 bases). The ends were cut back, 5 bases at V and 8 bases at J, with 16 bases in the middle. The germline CDR1 and CDR2 sequences are MNHEY and SVGAGI. The CDR3 sequence is 15 residues long. CDR3 in DNA: TGTGCCAGCAGTCCGGACAGTGGGTTGTATTCACCCCTCCACTTT. Encoded protein: CASSPDSGLYSPLHF.

The chain couples TRBV9 to TRBJ1-3; maybe TRBD1 (6 bases). Trimming took off 0 bases at V and 4 bases at J, with 11 bases between the two ends. The germline CDR1 and CDR2 sequences are SGDLS and YYNGEE. CDR3 length: 15 residues. The CDR3 is CASSVGTEPGNTIYF. The CDR3 DNA reads as TGTGCCAGCAGCGTAGGGACAGAGCCCGGAAACACCATATATTTT.

In its sample, this clone was seen a few times. V and J are TRBV11-2 and TRBJ2-3; possibly TRBD1 for D (5 bases). This CDR3 comprises 15 residues. Germline values: CDR1 SGHAT, CDR2 FQNNGV. Trimming cost V 1 base and J 6 bases, with 14 bases left between them. This chain's CDR3 is CASSLGGHQEDTQYF. The DNA of the CDR3 is TGTGCCAGCAGCTTAGGTGGACACCAGGAGGATACGCAGTATTTT.

This sequence joins TRBV6-4 and TRBJ2-3; 8 nucleotides align to TRBD1. The CDR3 is made up of 13 amino acids. Germline V gene sequence: CDR1 MRHNA, CDR2 SNTAGT. J gave up 4 bases and V 6 bases, and 3 bases lay outside the gene matches. CDR3 region: CASSLDRADTQYF. CDR3 nucleotides: TGTGCCAGCAGCCTGGACAGGGCAGATACGCAGTATTTT.

The V call is TRBV5-1, the J call TRBJ1-1; 7 bases match TRBD1. Trimming cost V 3 bases and J 1 base; bases outside gene matches: 9. Germline-derived CDR1 and CDR2 are SGHRS and YFSETQ. The CDR3 consists of 16 residues. CDR3 amino acids: CASSSDPGTANTEAFF. The CDR3 nucleotides are TGCGCCAGCAGCTCCGACCCCGGGACAGCGAACACTGAAGCTTTCTTT.